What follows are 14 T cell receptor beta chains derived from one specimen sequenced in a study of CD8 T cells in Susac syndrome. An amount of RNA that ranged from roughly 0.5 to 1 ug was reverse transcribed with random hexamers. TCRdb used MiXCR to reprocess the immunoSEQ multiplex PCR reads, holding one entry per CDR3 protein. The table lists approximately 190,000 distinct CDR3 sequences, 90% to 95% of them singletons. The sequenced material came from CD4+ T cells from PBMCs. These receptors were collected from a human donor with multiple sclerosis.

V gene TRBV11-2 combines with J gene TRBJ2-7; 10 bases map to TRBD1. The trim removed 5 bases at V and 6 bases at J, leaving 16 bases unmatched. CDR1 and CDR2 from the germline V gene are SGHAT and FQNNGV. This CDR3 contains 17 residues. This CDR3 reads CASSRFQLRDRGGEQYF. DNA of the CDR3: TGTGCCAGCAGCCGTTTCCAATTACGGGACAGGGGAGGCGAGCAGTACTTC.

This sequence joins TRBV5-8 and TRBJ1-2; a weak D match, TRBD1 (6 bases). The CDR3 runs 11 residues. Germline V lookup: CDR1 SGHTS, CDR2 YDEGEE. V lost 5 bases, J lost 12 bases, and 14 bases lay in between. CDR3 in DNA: TGTGCCAGCAGGGGGGGGCGGCGAGACACCTTC. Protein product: CASRGGRRDTF.

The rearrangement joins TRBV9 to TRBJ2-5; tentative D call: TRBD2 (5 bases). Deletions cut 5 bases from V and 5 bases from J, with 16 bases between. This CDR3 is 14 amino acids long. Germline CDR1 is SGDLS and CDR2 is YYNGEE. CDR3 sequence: CASSLTGGRETQYF. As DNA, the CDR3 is TGTGCCAGCAGTCTCACTGGAGGTCGGGAGACCCAGTACTTC.

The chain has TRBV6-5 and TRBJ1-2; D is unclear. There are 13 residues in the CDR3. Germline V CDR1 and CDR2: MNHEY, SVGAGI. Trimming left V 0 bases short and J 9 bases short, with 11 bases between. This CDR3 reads CASSYSERDRYTF. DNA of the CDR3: TGTGCCAGCAGTTACTCGGAAAGGGATCGCTACACCTTC.

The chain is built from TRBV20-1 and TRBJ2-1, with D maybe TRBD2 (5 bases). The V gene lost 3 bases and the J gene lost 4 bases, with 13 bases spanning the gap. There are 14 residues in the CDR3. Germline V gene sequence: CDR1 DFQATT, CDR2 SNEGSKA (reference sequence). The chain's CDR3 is CSARPSGTYNEQFF. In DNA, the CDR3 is TGCAGTGCTAGGCCCAGCGGAACATACAATGAGCAGTTCTTC.

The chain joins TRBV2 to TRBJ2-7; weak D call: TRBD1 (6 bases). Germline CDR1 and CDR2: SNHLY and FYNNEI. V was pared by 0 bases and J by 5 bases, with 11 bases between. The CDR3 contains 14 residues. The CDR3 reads CASSEALGAHEQYF. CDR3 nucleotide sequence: TGTGCCAGCAGTGAAGCGCTGGGGGCCCACGAGCAGTACTTC.

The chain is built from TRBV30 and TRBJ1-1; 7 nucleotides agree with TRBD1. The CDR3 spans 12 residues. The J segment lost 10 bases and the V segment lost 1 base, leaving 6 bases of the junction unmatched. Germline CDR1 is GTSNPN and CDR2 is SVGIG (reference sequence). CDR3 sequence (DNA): TGTGCCTGGAGTGCATACAGGGGACGAGCTTTCTTT. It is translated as CAWSAYRGRAFF.

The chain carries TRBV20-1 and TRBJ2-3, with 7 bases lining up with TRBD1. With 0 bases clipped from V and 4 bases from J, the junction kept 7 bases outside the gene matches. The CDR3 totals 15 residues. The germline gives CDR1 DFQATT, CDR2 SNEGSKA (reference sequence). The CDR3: CSARDRRQGSDTQYF. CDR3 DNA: TGCAGTGCTAGAGATCGGAGACAGGGCTCAGATACGCAGTATTTT.

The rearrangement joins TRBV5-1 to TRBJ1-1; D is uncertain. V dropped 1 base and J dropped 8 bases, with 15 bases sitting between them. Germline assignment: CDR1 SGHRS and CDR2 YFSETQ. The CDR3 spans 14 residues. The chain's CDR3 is CASSLISPGEEAFF. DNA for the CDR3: TGCGCCAGCAGCTTGATTTCGCCCGGGGAAGAAGCTTTCTTT.

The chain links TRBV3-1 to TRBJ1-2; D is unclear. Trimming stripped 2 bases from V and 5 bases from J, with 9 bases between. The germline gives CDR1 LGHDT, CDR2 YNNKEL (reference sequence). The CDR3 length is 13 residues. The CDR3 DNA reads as TGTGCCAGCAGCCAATCTGGGCCATATGGCTACACCTTC. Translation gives CASSQSGPYGYTF.

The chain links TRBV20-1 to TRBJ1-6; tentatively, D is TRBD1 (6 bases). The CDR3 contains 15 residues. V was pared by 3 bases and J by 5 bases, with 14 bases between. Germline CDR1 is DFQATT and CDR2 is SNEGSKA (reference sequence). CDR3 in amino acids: CSASKRQVDNSPLHF. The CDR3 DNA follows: TGCAGTGCTAGTAAGAGACAGGTCGATAATTCACCCCTCCACTTT.

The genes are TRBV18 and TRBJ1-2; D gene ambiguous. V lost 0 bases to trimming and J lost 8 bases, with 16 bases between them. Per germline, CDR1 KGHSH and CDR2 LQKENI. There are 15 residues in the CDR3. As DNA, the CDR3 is TGTGCCAGCTCACCACCGAACCTGTCCCAACACGGCTACACCTTC. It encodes CASSPPNLSQHGYTF.

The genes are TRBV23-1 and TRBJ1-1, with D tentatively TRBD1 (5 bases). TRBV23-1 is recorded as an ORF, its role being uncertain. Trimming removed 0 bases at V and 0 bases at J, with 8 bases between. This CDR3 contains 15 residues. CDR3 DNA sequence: TGCGCCAGCAGTCAATCGGGGCAGTTGAACACTGAAGCTTTCTTT. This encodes CASSQSGQLNTEAFF.

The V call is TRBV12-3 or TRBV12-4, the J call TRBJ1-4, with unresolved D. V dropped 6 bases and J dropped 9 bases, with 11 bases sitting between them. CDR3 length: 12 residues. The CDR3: CASRSTLQKLFF. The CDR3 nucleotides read TGTGCCAGCAGATCGACACTTCAAAAACTGTTTTTT.